The T cell receptor (beta chain) under discussion was sequenced for a study of Graves' ophthalmopathy and Graves' hyperthyroidism (dated by TCRdb to 2016 to 2019). About the investigation overall: Peripheral blood was collected before any treatment was given, at the time of initial diagnosis. To explore V-J signatures distinguishing ophthalmopathy from hyperthyroidism, a discovery set of roughly 100 patients (roughly 45 ophthalmopathy, roughly 55 stable hyperthyroidism) was enrolled. Once sampling was done, hyperthyroidism patients were given methimazole at a starting dose of 30 mg daily, while ophthalmopathy patients were given high-dose intravenous methylprednisolone. The approximately 98 discovery patients were randomly divided into training and test sets at a 7:3 ratio. TCR beta repertoire signatures were used to distinguish Graves' ophthalmopathy from Graves' hyperthyroidism and to predict progression to ophthalmopathy. In total, approximately 130 blood samples were TCR-sequenced: fewer than 50 ophthalmopathy, 75 hyperthyroidism and some 17 hyperthyroidism-to-ophthalmopathy patients. An independent validation cohort comprised about 20 hyperthyroidism patients and over 15 patients who later progressed from hyperthyroidism to ophthalmopathy. In six hyperthyroidism patients, the T-cell repertoire of thyroid tissue was compared with the T-cell repertoire of blood. General conclusions and limits of the study: In validation, the model predicted ophthalmopathy progression with about 70% sensitivity and roughly 72% specificity; some 13 predicted patients were CT-confirmed with GO in a median of roughly 6.8 months. In cross-validation, the 13-signature model distinguished ophthalmopathy from stable hyperthyroidism with more than 85% sensitivity and about 81% specificity, while in the test set the corresponding values were roughly 80% and 75%. Sample size was not predetermined statistically, and investigators were not blinded to group allocation. Most expanded thyroid clonotypes with a frequency above 0.001 also appeared in blood, which suggests that blood repertoires may reflect the immune response in the thyroid.

Patients with ophthalmopathy had moderately to severely active disease, with a Clinical Activity Score of 3 or more, a NOSPECS grade of 4 or more, and a disease duration of less than 3 months. Anyone with other autoimmune diseases, uncontrolled infections, pregnancy or lactation was excluded from the study. Diagnosis relied on clinical symptoms, serum thyroxine, TRAb, thyroid ultrasound and orbital computed tomography. Ficoll-Paque density gradient centrifugation was used to isolate PBMCs from about 10 ml of fresh peripheral blood. Total RNA was extracted using Trizol reagent, and RNA quality was checked on an Agilent 2100 Bioanalyzer. V is reduced by 0 bases and J by 4 bases, leaving a spacing of 6 bases between them. Including cysteine and phenylalanine, the CDR3 has 12 amino acids. Only CDR3 DNA remains: 36 bases, in frame from the first base. CDR1 GTSNPN and CDR2 SVGIG were looked up in the germline V gene (reference sequence).

For repertoire sequencing, the TCR beta CDR3 regions were amplified from RNA transcripts. A first-round RT-PCR used HTBI primers with the Qiagen OneStep RT-PCR kit, followed by a second-round multiplex PCR, size selection and purification. The libraries underwent paired-end sequencing with 100 bp reads on an Illumina HiSeq2000. Per the original workflow: SOAPnuke was used to process the reads, removing any read that contained adapters or uncalled bases, had a mean Phred below 15, or lacked an exact match to the constant primer or identifier. COPE v1.2.5 was used to merge the high-quality paired reads. Each unique nucleotide sequence was treated as a clonotype, and MiTCR v1.1 was used to align the clonotypes to the IMGT TRB V, D and J references. Only V-J combinations with frequency above 0.0001 were analysed, covering about 99% of repertoires. A TCR clonal expansion and chaos score per V-J combination was defined as the ratio of F50 clonal expansion to chaos observed in the TCRdist matrix. Welch's t-statistics and random forest were used to narrow the features down to 13 V-J combinations, which were then fed into a naive Bayes classifier. Thyroid-blood repertoire similarity was quantified with the Morisita-Horn index. TCRdb redid the processing of the public reads, applying fastp at Q25 and MiXCR, and retained in-frame beta chains. Duplicate CDR3 protein sequences are folded into a single record with the most common DNA and genes. The authors' filters were not applied to this entry. The sample includes 200,000 to 250,000 distinct CDR3 sequences, with under 30% observed a single time. The ten largest clones take up 9.1% of the sample.

This clonotype was counted many times. The antigen this receptor binds is unknown. Per-base qualities were not stored, and no clone one base away is much larger. The chain is assembled from TRBV30 and TRBJ1-1; no D segment can be confidently identified. The TCR comes from a man in his forties or fifties with Graves' ophthalmopathy. Donor details come from another sample of the same person, matched by shared clones. Sequencing was performed on peripheral blood. The CDR3 has the sequence CAWSVLGTEAFF. The DNA sequence is given as TGTGCCTGGAGTGTTTTGGGCACTGAAGCTTTCTTT.